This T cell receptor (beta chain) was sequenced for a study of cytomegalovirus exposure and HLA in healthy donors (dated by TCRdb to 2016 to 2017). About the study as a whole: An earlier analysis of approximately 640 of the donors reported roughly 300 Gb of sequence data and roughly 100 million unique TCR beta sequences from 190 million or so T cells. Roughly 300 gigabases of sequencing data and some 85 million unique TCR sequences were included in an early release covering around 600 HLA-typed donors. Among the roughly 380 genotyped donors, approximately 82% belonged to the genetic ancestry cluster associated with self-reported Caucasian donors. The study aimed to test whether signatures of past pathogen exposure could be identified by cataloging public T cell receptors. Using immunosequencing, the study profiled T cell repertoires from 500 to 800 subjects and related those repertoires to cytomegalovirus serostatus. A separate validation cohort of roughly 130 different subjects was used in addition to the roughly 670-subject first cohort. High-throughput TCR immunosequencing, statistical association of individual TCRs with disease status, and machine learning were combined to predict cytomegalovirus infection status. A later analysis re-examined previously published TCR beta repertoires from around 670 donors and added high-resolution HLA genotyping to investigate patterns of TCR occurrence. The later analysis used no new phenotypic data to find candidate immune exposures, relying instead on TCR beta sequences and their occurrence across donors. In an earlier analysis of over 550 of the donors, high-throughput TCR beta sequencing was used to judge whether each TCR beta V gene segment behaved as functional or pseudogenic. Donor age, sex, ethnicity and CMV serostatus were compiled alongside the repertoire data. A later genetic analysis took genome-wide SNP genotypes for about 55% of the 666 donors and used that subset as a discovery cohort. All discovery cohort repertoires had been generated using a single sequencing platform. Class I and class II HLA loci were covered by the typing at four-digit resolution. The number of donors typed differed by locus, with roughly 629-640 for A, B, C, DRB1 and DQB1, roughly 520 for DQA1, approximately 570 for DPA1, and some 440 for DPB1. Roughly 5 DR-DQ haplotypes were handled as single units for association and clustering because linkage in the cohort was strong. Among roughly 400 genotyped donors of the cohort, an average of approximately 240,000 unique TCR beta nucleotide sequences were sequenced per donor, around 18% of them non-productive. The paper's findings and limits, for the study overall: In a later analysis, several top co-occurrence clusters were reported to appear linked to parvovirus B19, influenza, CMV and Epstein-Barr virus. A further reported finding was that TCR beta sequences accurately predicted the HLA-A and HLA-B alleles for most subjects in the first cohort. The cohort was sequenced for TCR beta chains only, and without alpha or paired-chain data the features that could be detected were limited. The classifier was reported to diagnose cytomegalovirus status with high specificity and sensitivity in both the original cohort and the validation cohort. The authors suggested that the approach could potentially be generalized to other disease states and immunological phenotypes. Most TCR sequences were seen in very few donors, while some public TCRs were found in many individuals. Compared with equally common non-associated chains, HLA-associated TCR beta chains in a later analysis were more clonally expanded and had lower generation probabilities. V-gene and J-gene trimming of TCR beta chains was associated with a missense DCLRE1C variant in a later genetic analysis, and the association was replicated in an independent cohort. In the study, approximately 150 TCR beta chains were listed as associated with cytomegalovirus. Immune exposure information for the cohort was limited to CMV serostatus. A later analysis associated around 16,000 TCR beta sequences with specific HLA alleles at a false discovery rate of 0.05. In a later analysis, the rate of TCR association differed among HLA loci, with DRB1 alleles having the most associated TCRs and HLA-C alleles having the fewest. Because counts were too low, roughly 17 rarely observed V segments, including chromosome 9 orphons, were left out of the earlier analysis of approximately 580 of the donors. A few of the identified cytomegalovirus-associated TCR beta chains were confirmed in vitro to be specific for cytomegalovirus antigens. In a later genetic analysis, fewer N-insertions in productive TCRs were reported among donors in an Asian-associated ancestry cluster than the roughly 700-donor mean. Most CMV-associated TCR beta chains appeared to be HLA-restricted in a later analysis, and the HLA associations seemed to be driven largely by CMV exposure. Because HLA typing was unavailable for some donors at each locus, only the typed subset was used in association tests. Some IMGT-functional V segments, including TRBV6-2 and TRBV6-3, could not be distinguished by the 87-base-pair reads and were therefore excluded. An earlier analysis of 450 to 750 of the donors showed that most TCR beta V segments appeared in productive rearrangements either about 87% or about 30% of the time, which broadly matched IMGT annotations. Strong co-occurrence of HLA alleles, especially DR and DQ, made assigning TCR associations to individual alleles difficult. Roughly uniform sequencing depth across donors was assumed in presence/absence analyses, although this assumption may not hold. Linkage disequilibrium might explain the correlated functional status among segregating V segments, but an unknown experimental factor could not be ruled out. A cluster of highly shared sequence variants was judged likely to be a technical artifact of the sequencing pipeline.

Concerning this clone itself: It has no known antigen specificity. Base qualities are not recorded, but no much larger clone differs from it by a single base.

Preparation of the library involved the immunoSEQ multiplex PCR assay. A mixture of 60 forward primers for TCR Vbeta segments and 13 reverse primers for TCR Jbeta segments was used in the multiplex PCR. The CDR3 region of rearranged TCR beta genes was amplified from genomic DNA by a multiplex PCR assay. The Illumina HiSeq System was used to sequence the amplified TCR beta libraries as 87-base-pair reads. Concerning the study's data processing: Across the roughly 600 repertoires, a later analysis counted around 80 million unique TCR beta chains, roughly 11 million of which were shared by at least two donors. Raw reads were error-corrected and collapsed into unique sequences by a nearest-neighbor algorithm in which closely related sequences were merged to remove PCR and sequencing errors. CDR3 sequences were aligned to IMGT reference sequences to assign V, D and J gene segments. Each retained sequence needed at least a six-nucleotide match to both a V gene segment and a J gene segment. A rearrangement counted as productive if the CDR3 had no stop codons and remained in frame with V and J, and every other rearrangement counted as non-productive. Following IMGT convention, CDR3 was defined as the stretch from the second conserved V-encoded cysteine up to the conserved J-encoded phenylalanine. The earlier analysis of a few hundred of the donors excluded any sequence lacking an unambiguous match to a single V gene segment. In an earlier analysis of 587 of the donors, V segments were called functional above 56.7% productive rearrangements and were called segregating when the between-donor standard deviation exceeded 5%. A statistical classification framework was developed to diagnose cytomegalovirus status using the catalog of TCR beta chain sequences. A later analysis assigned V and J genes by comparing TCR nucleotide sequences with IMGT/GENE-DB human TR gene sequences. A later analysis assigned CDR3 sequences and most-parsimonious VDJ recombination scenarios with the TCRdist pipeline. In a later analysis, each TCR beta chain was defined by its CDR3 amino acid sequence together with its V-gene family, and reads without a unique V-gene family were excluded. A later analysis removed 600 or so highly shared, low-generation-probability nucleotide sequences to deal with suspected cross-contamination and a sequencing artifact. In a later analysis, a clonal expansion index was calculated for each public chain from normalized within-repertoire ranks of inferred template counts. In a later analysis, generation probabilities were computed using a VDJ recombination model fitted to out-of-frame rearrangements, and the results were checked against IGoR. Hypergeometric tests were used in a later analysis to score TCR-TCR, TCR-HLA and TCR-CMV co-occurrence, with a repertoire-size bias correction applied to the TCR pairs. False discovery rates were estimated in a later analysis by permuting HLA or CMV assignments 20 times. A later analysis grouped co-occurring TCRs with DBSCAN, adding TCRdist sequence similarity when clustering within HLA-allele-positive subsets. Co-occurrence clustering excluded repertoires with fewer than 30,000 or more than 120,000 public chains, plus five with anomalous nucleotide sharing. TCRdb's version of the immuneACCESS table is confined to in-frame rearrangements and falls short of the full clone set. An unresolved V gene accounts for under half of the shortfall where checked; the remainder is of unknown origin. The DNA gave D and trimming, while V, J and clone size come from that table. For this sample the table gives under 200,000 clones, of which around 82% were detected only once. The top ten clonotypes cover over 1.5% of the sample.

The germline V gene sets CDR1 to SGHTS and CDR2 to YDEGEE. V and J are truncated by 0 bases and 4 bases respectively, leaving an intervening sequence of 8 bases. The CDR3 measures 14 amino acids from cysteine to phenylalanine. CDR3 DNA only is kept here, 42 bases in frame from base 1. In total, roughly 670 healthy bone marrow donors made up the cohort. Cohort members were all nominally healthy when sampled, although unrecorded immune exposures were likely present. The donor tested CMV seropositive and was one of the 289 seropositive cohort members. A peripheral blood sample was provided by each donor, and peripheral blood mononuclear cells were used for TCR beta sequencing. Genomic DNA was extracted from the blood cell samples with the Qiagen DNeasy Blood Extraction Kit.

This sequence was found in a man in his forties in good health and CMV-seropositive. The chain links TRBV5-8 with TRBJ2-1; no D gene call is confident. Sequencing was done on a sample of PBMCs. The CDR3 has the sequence CASSLGQVYNEQFF. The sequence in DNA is TGTGCCAGCAGCTTGGGGCAGGTGTACAATGAGCAGTTCTTC.